This T cell receptor (beta chain) comes out of a study of shared clonotypes between healthy human individuals. As regards this clone: Antigen: not known.

Germline V gene lookup returns CDR1 SGDLS and CDR2 YYNGEE. The V end was cut by 0 bases, the J end by 2 bases, with 6 bases between. The CDR3 covers 14 residues. Data came from immunoSEQ multiplex PCR; TCRdb stores just in-frame clones and leaves some out. Of some 580,000 clones in the sample, almost 97% were seen once. Study results and caveats: Non-shared clonotypes were found to have lower generation probabilities than the clonotypes that were shared by all four of the sorted-subset donors.

All donors qualified as healthy HIV-negative adults and had experienced no recent acute infections or vaccinations. Nashville, Tennessee was home to all donors, who were Caucasian adults. CD45RA+ naive and CD45RA-negative memory subsets were separated from CD4+ cells. The clonotype was recovered from a woman in her twenties or thirties in good health. The source material was naive CD4+ T cells sorted from blood. Subset reported: CD45RA+ positively selected. V gene TRBV9 combines with J gene TRBJ2-1, with D unresolved. As DNA, the CDR3 is TGTGCCAGCAGCGTAGCTACCCCCTACAATGAGCAGTTCTTC. It codes for CASSVATPYNEQFF.